Listed below are T cell receptor beta chains from one sample, sequenced in a study of blood T cell repertoires in COVID-19. The assay was immunoSEQ multiplex PCR, and TCRdb's table has in-frame clones only and misses some. The profile shows 100,000 to 150,000 clones, roughly four fifths of them singletons. The sequencing input was peripheral blood. These receptors originate from a man in his sixties with acute or convalescent COVID-19. Both conserved end residues are part of each CDR3. The D gene is left open where the match is weak. Only part of the rows carry a size: once, few, many, or a class if the clone is expanded.

.,TRBV7-9,TRBJ2-3,.,TGTGCCAGCAGCTTAGGGGGGCAGGGTACAGATACGCAGTATTTT,CASSLGGQGTDTQYF
TRBD1,TRBV6-7,TRBJ1-1,few,TGTGCCAGCAGTTACTCTTCCTGGACAGGTAGGATTGAAGCTTTCTTT,CASSYSSWTGRIEAFF
TRBD1,TRBV7-2,TRBJ2-7,few,TGTGCCAGCAGCCCCAGGGGGTTCACCTACGAGCAGTACTTC,CASSPRGFTYEQYF
.,TRBV7-9,TRBJ2-7,.,TGTGCCAGCAGCTCTACAGGGACCTACGAGCAGTACTTC,CASSSTGTYEQYF
.,TRBV21-1,TRBJ1-2,.,TGTGCCAGCAGCCAAACTCAGGGACAGGGGAGCGATCCGACAACTAACTATGGCTACACCTTC,CASSQTQGQGSDPTTNYGYTF
.,TRBV30,TRBJ1-2,few,TGTGCCTGGAGCACGATAGGGGGAACAAGAGCTAACTATGGCTACACCTTC,CAWSTIGGTRANYGYTF
TRBD1,TRBV18,TRBJ2-7,.,TGTGCCAGCTCACCACGGGACAGGGGGTCGGGCGAGCAGTACTTC,CASSPRDRGSGEQYF
.,TRBV28,TRBJ1-1,.,TGTGCCAGCAGTTGGAGGAACACTGAAGCTTTCTTT,CASSWRNTEAFF
TRBD1,TRBV6-5,TRBJ1-2,.,TGTGCCAGCAGTTTGGGACAGGGTTTCTCTGGCTACACCTTC,CASSLGQGFSGYTF
TRBD1,TRBV7-8,TRBJ1-5,.,TGTGCCAGCAGCTCACAAGGACAGGGAGGTAATCAGCCCCAGCATTTT,CASSSQGQGGNQPQHF
.,TRBV6-2/TRBV6-3,TRBJ1-5,.,TGTGCCAGCAGCTTACACGACAGGCAAGGACAGCCCCAGCATTTT,CASSLHDRQGQPQHF
.,TRBV12-3/TRBV12-4,TRBJ2-3,.,TGTGCCAGCACCATGGAGAGGACGGGGACGCAGTATTTT,CASTMERTGTQYF
TRBD1,TRBV19,TRBJ1-2,.,TGTGCCAGTAGTGCTGGACAGGGCTATGGCTACACCTTC,CASSAGQGYGYTF
TRBD2,TRBV24-1,TRBJ2-1,.,TGTGCCACCAGTGACCCCACTAGCGGGGGGGACAATGAGCAGTTCTTC,CATSDPTSGGDNEQFF
TRBD2,TRBV19,TRBJ2-3,.,TGTGCCTTTAGGGGCGGGGGGGCAAGGAGCACAGATACGCAGTATTTT,CAFRGGGARSTDTQYF
.,TRBV5-1,TRBJ2-7,.,TGCGCCAGCAGCTTGGTTCCCGCTTTAGCCTACGAGCAGTACTTC,CASSLVPALAYEQYF
.,TRBV4-2,TRBJ2-3,.,TGTGCCAGCAGCCAAGGGGGGGACCGCACAGATACGCAGTATTTT,CASSQGGDRTDTQYF
TRBD1,TRBV7-7,TRBJ2-5,.,TGTGCCAGCAGCTTAGTACAGGGGGCAGGAGAGACCCAGTACTTC,CASSLVQGAGETQYF
.,TRBV18,TRBJ1-2,.,TGTGCCAGCTCACAAATGGCAGGGGACTATGGCTACACCTTC,CASSQMAGDYGYTF
TRBD2,TRBV27,TRBJ2-3,.,TGTGCCAGCAGTCGATCAGCGGGGACTAGCACAGATACGCAGTATTTT,CASSRSAGTSTDTQYF
.,TRBV3-1/TRBV3-2,TRBJ2-3,few,TGTGCCAGCAGTCAGGGGACAGATACGCAGTATTTT,CASSQGTDTQYF
.,TRBV27,TRBJ1-2,many,TGTGCCAGCAGTTTGGGCACAGGGAACTATGGCTACACCTTC,CASSLGTGNYGYTF
.,TRBV5-1,TRBJ2-1,.,TGCGCCACCCTGCCCCGCAATCGGTCCTACAATGAGCAGTTCTTC,CATLPRNRSYNEQFF
TRBD2,TRBV6-5,TRBJ2-3,.,TGTGCCAGCAGAACCGGACTAGCAGGCACAGATACGCAGTATTTT,CASRTGLAGTDTQYF
.,TRBV30,TRBJ1-4,.,TGTGCCTGGAGTGTGATTCGGGAAAAACTGTTTTTT,CAWSVIREKLFF
.,TRBV2,TRBJ1-1,.,TGTGCCAGCCACCATTCCGGGGATACCACTGAAGCTTTCTTT,CASHHSGDTTEAFF
TRBD1,TRBV18,TRBJ2-1,.,TGTGCCAGCTCACCCCAGACAGGGGAGCAGTTCTTC,CASSPQTGEQFF
TRBD1,TRBV19,TRBJ2-7,once,TGTGCCAGTAGTACACAGGGGGGAGCCTACGAGCAGTACTTC,CASSTQGGAYEQYF
TRBD2,TRBV7-3,TRBJ2-3,.,TGTGCCAGCAGCTTACAGGGACTAGCGGGGAGTACGCAGTATTTT,CASSLQGLAGSTQYF
.,TRBV5-6,TRBJ2-3,.,TGTGCCAGCAGCTTACCCCCCCGGAGCACAGATACGCAGTATTTT,CASSLPPRSTDTQYF
.,TRBV5-1,TRBJ2-2,.,TGCGCCAGCAGCCCCACAGGGAGCACCGGGGAGCTGTTTTTT,CASSPTGSTGELFF
.,TRBV20-1,TRBJ1-1,.,TGCAGTGCTAGTAGACAAGCCACTGAAGCTTTCTTT,CSASRQATEAFF
TRBD1,TRBV15,TRBJ2-5,.,TGTGCCACCAGCAGAGATCGTAGGACAGGGTGGCACTTC,CATSRDRRTGWHF
TRBD1,TRBV7-2,TRBJ1-2,.,TGTGCCAGCAGCTTCCACAGACAGGGGTTCTTCTACACCTTC,CASSFHRQGFFYTF
TRBD2,TRBV6-5,TRBJ2-2,.,TGTGCCAGCGGGACTAGACCCGGGGAGCTGTTTTTT,CASGTRPGELFF
TRBD2,TRBV7-2,TRBJ2-4,.,TGTGCCAGCAGCTTAGCAGGCCTAGCGGTCTCTAGGCGGATTCAGTACTTC,CASSLAGLAVSRRIQYF
.,TRBV6-5,TRBJ2-7,.,TGTGCCAGCACCTTGTTGTCCTACGAGCAGTACTTC,CASTLLSYEQYF
TRBD2,TRBV7-2,TRBJ2-2,.,TGTGCCAGCAGCCGTCTACCCGGACTAGCGGGCGGCACCGGGGAGCTGTTTTTT,CASSRLPGLAGGTGELFF
TRBD1,TRBV15,TRBJ2-3,few,TGTGCCACCAGCATACGACAGGGAGCAGATACGCAGTATTTT,CATSIRQGADTQYF
TRBD2,TRBV24-1,TRBJ2-1,.,TGTGCCACCAGTGATCCTGGACTAGATCCGTTCTTC,CATSDPGLDPFF
TRBD1,TRBV6-5,TRBJ1-2,.,TGTGCCAGCAGTCAACAGGGGCGCGGCTACACCTTC,CASSQQGRGYTF
TRBD1,TRBV27,TRBJ2-6,.,TGTGCCAGCAGTTTATTCGCGACAGGGGGTTCCTCTGGGGCCAACGTCCTGACTTTC,CASSLFATGGSSGANVLTF
TRBD2,TRBV12-3/TRBV12-4,TRBJ2-3,.,TGTGCCACACCGGGGGGGTACACAGATACGCAGTATTTT,CATPGGYTDTQYF
TRBD1,TRBV5-1,TRBJ2-5,.,TGCGCCAGCAGCTTCACCGGGACAGGGGGCTTGGGTGGTAAGACCCAGTACTTC,CASSFTGTGGLGGKTQYF
TRBD2,TRBV20-1,TRBJ2-1,once,TGCAGTGGAGGGGAGGGTGGGCAGTTCTTC,CSGGEGGQFF
.,TRBV2,TRBJ1-2,.,TGTGCCAGCACTTCTCAAGCGGGCTACACCTTC,CASTSQAGYTF
.,TRBV9,TRBJ1-6,.,TGTGCCAGCAGCGTAAACTTCCGTAATTCACCCCTCCACTTT,CASSVNFRNSPLHF
TRBD1,TRBV6-5,TRBJ1-1,.,TGTGCCAGCAGAACAGGGGACCCGAACACTGAAGCTTTCTTT,CASRTGDPNTEAFF
TRBD2,TRBV3-1/TRBV3-2,TRBJ2-3,.,TGTGCCAGCAGCAGGGCCGGGACTAGGGCAGATACGCAGTATTTT,CASSRAGTRADTQYF
.,TRBV11-2,TRBJ2-2,.,TGTGCCAGCAGCGCGCGGGGACGGAACACCGGGGAGCTGTTTTTT,CASSARGRNTGELFF
.,TRBV7-9,TRBJ1-4,few,TGTGCCAGCAGCTTAGCCCAGGGAGGCAATGAAAAACTGTTTTTT,CASSLAQGGNEKLFF
TRBD2,TRBV4-2,TRBJ2-7,few,TGTGCCAGCAGCCAATGGACTAGCGGGTTCGGACGGGACTTC,CASSQWTSGFGRDF
TRBD2,TRBV2,TRBJ2-3,.,TGTGCCAGCACCCCCCGGACTAGTACAGATACGCAGTATTTT,CASTPRTSTDTQYF
TRBD1,TRBV5-8,TRBJ1-6,.,TGTGCCAGCGGCTGGGACAGGAGATACCGAAATTCACCCCTCCACTTT,CASGWDRRYRNSPLHF
.,TRBV21-1,TRBJ1-1,.,TGTGCCAGCAGCAAACCGCCTGATAATGTGACAGGGCTGAACACTGAAGCTTTCTTT,CASSKPPDNVTGLNTEAFF